Listed here are 9 T cell receptor beta chains from one sample, sequenced in a study of cytomegalovirus exposure and HLA in healthy donors. The PCR used 60 Vbeta and 13 Jbeta primers. The repertoire was sequenced with immunoSEQ multiplex PCR; TCRdb's copy has only in-frame clones and lacks some. The data hold around 170,000 clones, with 81% observed a single time. Sequencing was done on a sample of PBMCs. The receptors originated from a man aged 50-59 years in good health and CMV-seronegative.

The chain joins TRBV9 to TRBJ2-3, with TRBD2 as a possible D gene (6 bases). V dropped 4 bases and J dropped 4 bases, with 22 bases sitting between them. This CDR3 region has 17 residues. Germline V gene data show CDR1 as SGDLS and CDR2 as YYNGEE. CDR3 nucleotides: TGTGCCAGCAGCCCGTCTCCGGCAGGGACTGATGCAGATACGCAGTATTTT. It specifies CASSPSPAGTDADTQYF.

Of note for this clone: Sequence at one end of the junction differs from germline and may be a read error. The chain is built from TRBV7-7 and TRBJ2-5, with D perhaps matching TRBD1 (5 bases). This CDR3 comprises 14 residues. Germline CDR1 and CDR2: SSHAT and FNYEAQ (reference sequence). The CDR3 DNA sequence: TGTGCTAGCAGCTTATCCAGGGCAAAAGAGACCCAGTACTTC. Its protein product is CASSLSRAKETQYF.

The V gene is TRBV7-2, the J gene TRBJ2-7, with TRBD1 as a possible D gene (6 bases). CDR1 and CDR2 (germline): SGHTA, FQGNSA. The CDR3 is 13 residues long. V lost 6 bases and J 1 base, leaving 10 bases between the germline ends. The CDR3 DNA follows: TGTGCCAGCAGATCTACAGGGTCCTACGAGCAGTACTTC. Translation: CASRSTGSYEQYF.

This clone came up once. This chain links TRBV9 with TRBJ1-4, with 7 nucleotides matching TRBD1. J was trimmed by 7 bases and V by 4 bases; bases with no gene match: 10. The V gene's germline CDR1 is SGDLS and CDR2 YYNGEE. The CDR3 extends over 15 amino acids. The CDR3 loop is CASSTSGTAIEKLFF. CDR3 DNA sequence: TGTGCCAGCAGCACCTCCGGGACAGCAATTGAAAAACTGTTTTTT.

This clone was picked up one time. The chain has TRBV7-3 and TRBJ2-2; TRBD1 aligns across 9 bases. CDR3 length: 15 amino acids. Germline V gene lookup returns CDR1 SGHTA and CDR2 FQGTGA. V lost 3 bases and J lost 7; bases outside the gene matches: 6. In DNA, the CDR3 is TGTGCCAGCAGCTTTATGGGACAGGGTAACGGGGAGCTGTTTTTT. It is translated as CASSFMGQGNGELFF. Complete variable domain (other parts from reference TRBV7-3 and TRBJ2-2): GAGVSQTPSNKVTEKGKYVELRCDPISGHTALYWYRQSLGQGPEFLIYFQGTGAADDSGLPNDRFFAVRPEGSVSTLKIQRTERGDSAVYLCASSFMGQGNGELFFGEGSRLTVL.

This clone appeared once. The chain links TRBV9 to TRBJ2-3; unclear D gene. Trimming stripped 4 bases from V and 6 bases from J, with 6 bases between. This CDR3 is built from 11 residues. CDR1 is SGDLS, CDR2 YYNGEE, per germline. The CDR3 DNA reads TGTGCCAGCAGCTCCGGGGATACGCAGTATTTT. This encodes CASSSGDTQYF.

This chain uses TRBV6-4 with TRBJ1-4; 8 bases are a match to TRBD1. CDR1 and CDR2 from the germline V gene are MRHNA and SNTAGT. The junction had 8 bases not matched to a gene; V was cut back by 4 bases and J by 7 bases. The CDR3 has 15 residues. The CDR3 sequence: CASSAATGVSEKLFF. CDR3 nucleotides: TGTGCCAGCAGTGCCGCGACAGGGGTTAGTGAAAAACTGTTTTTT.

This clone came up a few times. The V call is TRBV27, the J call TRBJ2-1; 12 bases are shared with TRBD1. J lost 15 bases, V lost 2 bases, and 5 bases had no gene match. Germline CDR1 reads MNHEY; CDR2 reads SMNVEV (reference sequence). The CDR3 consists of 13 residues. CDR3 sequence: CASSLGTGGQPFF. CDR3 nucleotides: TGTGCCAGCAGTTTAGGGACAGGGGGCCAACCGTTCTTC.

The J gene is TRBJ2-3, the V gene TRBV10-3, with TRBD2 matching over 10 bases. J lost 1 base, V lost 6 bases, and 4 bases had no gene match. From germline, CDR1 is ENHRY and CDR2 SYGVKD. The CDR3 consists of 15 residues. The CDR3 DNA reads as TGTGCCATCAGGACAGGGACTAGCGGCACAGATACGCAGTATTTT. This gives the protein CAIRTGTSGTDTQYF.